Listed below are T cell receptor beta chains from one sample, sequenced in a study of metastatic and nonmetastatic thyroid tumors. TCRdb reprocessed the PCR reads using MiXCR. The sample carries some 17,000 clones, 29% recorded once. Sample: tumor tissue. These receptors were collected from a female donor with papillary thyroid cancer or a benign thyroid nodule (not recorded which). Some clones in this sample may be carry-over from other donors' samples. The CDR3 runs from the conserved cysteine through the conserved F or W. D genes are given only for firm matches. A row's size may be missing; if present it is once, few, many or a size class.

j_gene	d_gene	abundance	v_gene	CDR3aa	CDR3nt
TRBJ2-1	NA	NA	TRBV5-1	CASSSRTVSDNEQFF	TGCGCCAGCAGCTCCCGGACAGTCAGCGACAATGAGCAGTTCTTC
TRBJ1-4	NA	few	TRBV19	CASSIGGRENEKLFF	TGTGCCAGTAGTATCGGGGGGCGCGAGAATGAAAAACTGTTTTTT
TRBJ2-5	TRBD1	once	TRBV11-2	CASSYRQGKSETQYF	TGTGCCAGCAGCTATCGACAGGGTAAATCGGAGACCCAGTACTTC
TRBJ2-3	NA	medium-sized	TRBV27	CASSRGGGDTQYF	TGTGCCAGCAGCCGAGGGGGTGGAGATACGCAGTATTTT
TRBJ2-1	TRBD2	medium-sized	TRBV12-5	CASGFGLAGDEQFF	TGTGCTAGTGGTTTCGGACTAGCGGGAGATGAGCAGTTCTTC
TRBJ1-3	NA	many	TRBV11-1	CASSLWGAPSSGNTIYF	TGTGCCAGCAGCTTATGGGGGGCTCCCAGCTCTGGAAACACCATATATTTT
TRBJ2-7	TRBD1	many	TRBV12-3/TRBV12-4	CASSSSQGLLYF	TGTGCCAGCAGTTCATCACAGGGGTTGCTGTACTTC
TRBJ1-3	NA	medium-sized	TRBV7-2	CASSWDGGNTIYF	TGTGCCAGCAGCTGGGACGGAGGAAACACCATATATTTT
TRBJ2-1	NA	medium-sized	TRBV11-3	CASSRDHEQFF	TGTGCCAGCAGCCGGGACCATGAGCAGTTCTTC
TRBJ2-7	NA	NA	TRBV20-1	CSARDPVGGGPYEQYF	TGCAGTGCTAGAGATCCCGTGGGAGGAGGACCCTACGAGCAGTACTTC
TRBJ1-1	NA	once	TRBV20-1	CSADTGSGGDLGAFF	TGCAGTGCGGATACAGGGTCGGGTGGGGATCTTGGAGCTTTCTTT
TRBJ2-5	NA	NA	TRBV11-2	CASSLADTQYF	TGTGCCAGCAGCTTAGCCGATACCCAGTACTTC
TRBJ2-1	TRBD1	many	TRBV7-9	CASSSPQGQNEQFF	TGTGCCAGCAGTTCCCCGCAGGGACAGAATGAGCAGTTCTTC
TRBJ1-2	NA	many	TRBV5-1	CASSPVGGLPGDGYTF	TGCGCCAGCAGCCCTGTTGGGGGTCTCCCTGGGGATGGCTACACCTTC
TRBJ2-1	NA	NA	TRBV12-3/TRBV12-4	CASSLIGENYNEQFF	TGTGCCAGCAGTTTGATCGGCGAGAACTACAATGAGCAGTTCTTC
TRBJ2-3	TRBD1	NA	TRBV11-2	CASSSNRGGADTQYF	TGTGCCAGCAGCTCAAACAGGGGTGGCGCAGATACGCAGTATTTT
TRBJ2-1	NA	NA	TRBV6-1	CASSEVRDEQFF	TGTGCCAGCAGTGAAGTACGGGATGAGCAGTTCTTC
TRBJ1-5	NA	many	TRBV20-1	CSARDLREGQNQPQHF	TGCAGTGCTAGAGATCTAAGGGAAGGACAGAATCAGCCCCAGCATTTT
TRBJ1-1	NA	many	TRBV28	CASSLLVRNTEAFF	TGTGCCAGCAGTCTCTTGGTGAGGAACACTGAAGCTTTCTTT
TRBJ1-1	NA	NA	TRBV4-3	CASSQGRAMNTEAFF	TGCGCCAGCAGCCAAGGCAGGGCCATGAACACTGAAGCTTTCTTT
TRBJ2-7	NA	NA	TRBV20-1	CSALSGSGQYF	TGCAGTGCTCTTTCCGGGTCAGGGCAGTACTTC
TRBJ1-2	TRBD1	NA	TRBV12-3/TRBV12-4	CASSPGQYGYTF	TGTGCCAGCAGTCCGGGACAGTATGGCTACACCTTC
TRBJ1-6	TRBD1	medium-sized	TRBV27	CASQGQGNSPLHF	TGTGCCAGCCAAGGACAGGGCAATTCACCCCTCCACTTT
TRBJ1-6	TRBD1	medium-sized	TRBV2	CASSATTGVESPLHF	TGTGCCAGCAGTGCGACCACAGGGGTTGAGTCACCCCTCCACTTT
TRBJ1-2	NA	NA	TRBV12-3/TRBV12-4	CASSSRQGRYTF	TGTGCCAGCAGTTCTCGGCAGGGCCGCTACACCTTC
TRBJ2-7	NA	many	TRBV9	CASSITPRSQHEQYF	TGTGCCAGCAGCATTACCCCCAGGTCGCAACACGAGCAGTACTTC
TRBJ2-1	TRBD2	few	TRBV6-1	CASSGREDYNEQFF	TGTGCCAGCAGTGGACGGGAGGATTACAATGAGCAGTTCTTC
TRBJ1-1	NA	NA	TRBV6-2/TRBV6-3	CASGQGRGLHEAFF	TGTGCCAGCGGCCAGGGCCGGGGGCTGCATGAAGCTTTCTTT
TRBJ2-1	TRBD2	NA	TRBV5-1	CASSYLAGGPRGEQFF	TGCGCCAGCAGCTACCTAGCGGGAGGGCCTAGGGGTGAGCAGTTCTTC
TRBJ1-1	NA	many	TRBV4-3	CASSQAKRGTEAFF	TGCGCCAGCAGCCAAGCCAAGAGAGGCACTGAAGCTTTCTTT
TRBJ2-7	NA	once	TRBV7-8	CASSLADGYEQYF	TGTGCCAGCAGCTTAGCAGACGGTTACGAGCAGTACTTC
TRBJ1-1	NA	medium-sized	TRBV6-2/TRBV6-3	CASSYKRGHWAEAFF	TGTGCCAGCAGTTACAAAAGGGGACATTGGGCTGAAGCTTTCTTT
TRBJ2-1	TRBD2	NA	TRBV6-1	CASSELAGAGHNEQFF	TGTGCCAGCAGTGAACTAGCGGGAGCCGGGCACAATGAGCAGTTCTTC
TRBJ2-5	TRBD2	NA	TRBV24-1	CATSDPSGNYQETQYF	TGTGCCACCAGTGATCCCAGCGGGAATTACCAAGAGACCCAGTACTTC
TRBJ2-1	NA	NA	TRBV6-9	CASSSGYEQFF	TGCGCCAGCAGTTCGGGCTATGAGCAGTTCTTC
TRBJ1-2	TRBD1	few	TRBV6-5	CASSTMRDSSFSGYGYTF	TGTGCCAGCAGTACAATGCGGGACAGCAGTTTTTCGGGCTATGGCTACACCTTC
TRBJ1-2	NA	NA	TRBV5-1	CASSLEQINYGYTF	TGCGCCAGCAGCTTGGAACAGATTAACTATGGCTACACCTTC
TRBJ1-2	TRBD1	NA	TRBV12-3/TRBV12-4	CASSRQGIYGYTF	TGTGCCAGCAGCCGACAGGGAATCTATGGCTACACCTTC
TRBJ1-5	NA	NA	TRBV19	CASSQGFQPQHF	TGTGCCAGTAGTCAGGGGTTCCAGCCCCAGCATTTT
TRBJ1-3	NA	few	TRBV6-6	CASSYSRDSGNTIYF	TGTGCCAGCAGTTACTCGAGGGATTCTGGAAACACCATATATTTT
TRBJ1-3	TRBD1	NA	TRBV6-1	CTSSEWTGGNTIYF	TGTACCAGCAGTGAATGGACAGGGGGAAACACCATATATTTT
TRBJ1-1	NA	many	TRBV28	CASNPLESNTEAFF	TGTGCCAGCAATCCACTTGAGTCGAACACTGAAGCTTTCTTT
TRBJ1-2	NA	few	TRBV19	CASSIRRQDLGGYTF	TGTGCCAGTAGTATCCGACGACAGGACCTAGGGGGCTACACCTTC
TRBJ2-1	NA	NA	TRBV6-4	CASSPFRGSEQFF	TGTGCCAGCAGTCCTTTTCGAGGGTCTGAGCAGTTCTTC
TRBJ2-5	NA	many	TRBV11-2	CASSLEARDQETQYF	TGTGCCAGCAGCTTAGAGGCGAGAGACCAAGAGACCCAGTACTTC
TRBJ2-1	TRBD2	NA	TRBV7-8	CASSLQLAGPYNEQFF	TGTGCCAGCAGCCTCCAACTAGCGGGCCCCTACAATGAGCAGTTCTTC
TRBJ2-3	TRBD2	NA	TRBV12-3/TRBV12-4	CASRVSGGANTDTQYF	TGTGCCAGCAGAGTTAGCGGGGGGGCCAACACAGATACGCAGTATTTT
TRBJ2-4	NA	many	TRBV20-1	CSASEGVIAKNIQYF	TGCAGTGCTAGTGAGGGGGTGATAGCCAAAAACATTCAGTACTTC
TRBJ2-1	TRBD2	few	TRBV11-2	CASSVRQIAGNNEQFF	TGTGCCAGCAGCGTGAGACAGATAGCGGGGAACAATGAGCAGTTCTTC
TRBJ2-7	TRBD2	NA	TRBV5-6	CASSFTSVPSYEQYF	TGTGCCAGCAGCTTTACTAGCGTCCCCTCCTACGAGCAGTACTTC
TRBJ1-6	NA	medium-sized	TRBV12-3/TRBV12-4	CASSLSFYNSPLHF	TGTGCCAGCAGTTTGTCCTTCTATAATTCACCCCTCCACTTT
TRBJ2-2	NA	NA	TRBV20-1	CSVADSWTGELFF	TGCAGTGTTGCGGATTCGTGGACCGGGGAGCTGTTTTTT